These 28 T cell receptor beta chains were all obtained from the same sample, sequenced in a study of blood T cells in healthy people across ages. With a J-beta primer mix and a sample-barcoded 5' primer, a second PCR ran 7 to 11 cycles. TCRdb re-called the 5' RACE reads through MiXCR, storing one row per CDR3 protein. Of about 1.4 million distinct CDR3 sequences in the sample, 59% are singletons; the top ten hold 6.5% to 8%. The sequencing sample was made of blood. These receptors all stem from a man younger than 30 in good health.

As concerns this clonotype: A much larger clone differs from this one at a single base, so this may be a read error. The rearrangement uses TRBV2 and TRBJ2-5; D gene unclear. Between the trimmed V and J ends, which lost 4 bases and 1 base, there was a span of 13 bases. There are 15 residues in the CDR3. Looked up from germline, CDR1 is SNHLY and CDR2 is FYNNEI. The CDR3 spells CASSGGKQLQETQYF. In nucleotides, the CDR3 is TGTGCCAGCAGTGGCGGAAAACAACTCCAAGAGACCCAGTACTTC.

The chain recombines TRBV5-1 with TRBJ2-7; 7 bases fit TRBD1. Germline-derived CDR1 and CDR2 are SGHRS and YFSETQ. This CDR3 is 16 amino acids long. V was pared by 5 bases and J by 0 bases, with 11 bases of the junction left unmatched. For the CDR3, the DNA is TGCGCCAGCAGGGGGATCACCGGGACAGACTCCTACGAGCAGTACTTC. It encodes CASRGITGTDSYEQYF.

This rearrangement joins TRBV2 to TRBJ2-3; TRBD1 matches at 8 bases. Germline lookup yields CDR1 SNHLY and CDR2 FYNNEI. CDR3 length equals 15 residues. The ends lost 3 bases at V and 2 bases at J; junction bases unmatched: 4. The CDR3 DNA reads TGTGCCAGCAGTGAGTGGACAGGGCTCACAGATACGCAGTATTTT. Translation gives CASSEWTGLTDTQYF.

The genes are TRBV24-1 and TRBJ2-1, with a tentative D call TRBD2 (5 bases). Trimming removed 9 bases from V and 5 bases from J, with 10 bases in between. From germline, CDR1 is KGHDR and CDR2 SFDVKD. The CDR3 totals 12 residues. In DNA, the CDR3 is TGTGCCACCGGCGGACTCGACAATGAGCAGTTCTTC. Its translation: CATGGLDNEQFF.

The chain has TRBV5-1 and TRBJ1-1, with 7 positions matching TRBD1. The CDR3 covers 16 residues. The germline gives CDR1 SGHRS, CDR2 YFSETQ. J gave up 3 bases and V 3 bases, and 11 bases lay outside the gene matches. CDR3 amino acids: CASSWDTGAPHTEAFF. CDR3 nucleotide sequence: TGCGCCAGCAGCTGGGATACAGGGGCCCCACACACTGAAGCTTTCTTT.

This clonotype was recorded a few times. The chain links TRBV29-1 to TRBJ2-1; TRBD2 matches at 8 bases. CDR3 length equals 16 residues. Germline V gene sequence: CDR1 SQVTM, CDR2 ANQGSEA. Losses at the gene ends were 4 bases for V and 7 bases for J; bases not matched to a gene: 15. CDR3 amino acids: CSVGGSVGTSLNEQFF. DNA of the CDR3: TGCAGCGTTGGGGGATCGGTCGGGACTAGTCTGAATGAGCAGTTCTTC.

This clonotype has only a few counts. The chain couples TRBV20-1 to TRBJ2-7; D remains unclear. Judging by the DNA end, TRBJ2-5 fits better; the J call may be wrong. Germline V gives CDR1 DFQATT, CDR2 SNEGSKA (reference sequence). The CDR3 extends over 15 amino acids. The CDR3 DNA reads TGCAGTGCTAGGTTCCCGGGTAGTTTCGCGGAGACCCAGTACTTC. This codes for CSARFPGSFAETQYF.

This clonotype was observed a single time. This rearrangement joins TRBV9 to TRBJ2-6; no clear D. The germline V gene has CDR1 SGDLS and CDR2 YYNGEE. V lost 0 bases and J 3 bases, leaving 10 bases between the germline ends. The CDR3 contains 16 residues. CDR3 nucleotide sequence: TGTGCCAGCAGCGTAGGGCCCCTTTTTGGGGCCAACGTCCTGACTTTC. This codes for CASSVGPLFGANVLTF.

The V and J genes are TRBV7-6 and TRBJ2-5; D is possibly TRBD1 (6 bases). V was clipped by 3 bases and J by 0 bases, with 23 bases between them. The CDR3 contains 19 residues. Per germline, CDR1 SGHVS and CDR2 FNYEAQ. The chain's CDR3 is CASSFRLPGQRVNQETQYF. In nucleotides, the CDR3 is TGTGCCAGCAGCTTTAGGCTGCCGGGACAACGAGTCAACCAAGAGACCCAGTACTTC.

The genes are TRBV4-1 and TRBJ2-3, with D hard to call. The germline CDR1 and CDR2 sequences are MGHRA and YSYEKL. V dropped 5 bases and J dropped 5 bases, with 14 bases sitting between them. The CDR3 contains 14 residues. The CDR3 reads CASSYPLQRDTQYF. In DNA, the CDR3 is TGCGCCAGCAGCTACCCCCTACAGCGAGATACGCAGTATTTT.

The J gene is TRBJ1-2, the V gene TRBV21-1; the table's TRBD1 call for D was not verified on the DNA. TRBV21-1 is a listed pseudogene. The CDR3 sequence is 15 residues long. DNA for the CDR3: TGTGCCAGCAGCTCCGGGACAGTACCCAACTATGGCTACACCTTC. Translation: CASSSGTVPNYGYTF.

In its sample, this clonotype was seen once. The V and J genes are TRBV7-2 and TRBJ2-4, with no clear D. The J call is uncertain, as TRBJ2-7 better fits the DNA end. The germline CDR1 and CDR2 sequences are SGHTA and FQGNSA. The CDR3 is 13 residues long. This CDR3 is CASSALLVAEQYF. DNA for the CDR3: TGTGCCAGCAGCGCACTACTGGTAGCCGAGCAGTACTTC.

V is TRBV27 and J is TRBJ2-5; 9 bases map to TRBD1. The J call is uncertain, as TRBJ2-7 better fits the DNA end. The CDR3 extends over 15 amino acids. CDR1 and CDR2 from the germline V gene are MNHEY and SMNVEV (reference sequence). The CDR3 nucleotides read TGTGCCAGCAGTCAGGTCCGGGACAGGGTCTACGAGCAGTACTTC. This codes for CASSQVRDRVYEQYF.

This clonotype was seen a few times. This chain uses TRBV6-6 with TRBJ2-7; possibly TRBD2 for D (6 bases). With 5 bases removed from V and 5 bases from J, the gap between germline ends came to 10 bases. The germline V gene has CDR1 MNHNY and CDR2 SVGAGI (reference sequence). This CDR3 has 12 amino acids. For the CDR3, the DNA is TGTGCCAGCAGTCAATCGGGAGACGAGCAGTACTTC. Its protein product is CASSQSGDEQYF.

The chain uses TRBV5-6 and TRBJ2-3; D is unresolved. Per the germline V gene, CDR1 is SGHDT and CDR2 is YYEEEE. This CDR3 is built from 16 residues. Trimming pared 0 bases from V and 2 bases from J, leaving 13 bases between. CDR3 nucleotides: TGTGCCAGCAGCTTGGAGGGATTAACTCTCACAGATACGCAGTATTTT. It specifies CASSLEGLTLTDTQYF. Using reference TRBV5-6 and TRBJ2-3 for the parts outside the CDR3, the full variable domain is DAGVTQSPTHLIKTRGQQVTLRCSPKSGHDTVSWYQQALGQGPQFIFQYYEEEERQRGNFPDRFSGHQFPNYSSELNVNALLLGDSALYLCASSLEGLTLTDTQYFGPGTRLTVL.

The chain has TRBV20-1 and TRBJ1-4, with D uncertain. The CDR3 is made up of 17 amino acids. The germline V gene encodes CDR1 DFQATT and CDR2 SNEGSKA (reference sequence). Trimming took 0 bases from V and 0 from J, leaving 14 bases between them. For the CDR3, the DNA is TGCAGTGCTAGAGATTTGCGACAACCCTCAACTAATGAAAAACTGTTTTTT. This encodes CSARDLRQPSTNEKLFF.

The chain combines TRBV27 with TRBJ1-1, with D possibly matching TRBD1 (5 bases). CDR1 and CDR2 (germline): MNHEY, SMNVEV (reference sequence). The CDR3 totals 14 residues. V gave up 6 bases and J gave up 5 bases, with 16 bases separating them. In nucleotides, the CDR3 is TGTGCCAGCAGCTACGGGGGGTGGGAGACTGAAGCTTTCTTT. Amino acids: CASSYGGWETEAFF.

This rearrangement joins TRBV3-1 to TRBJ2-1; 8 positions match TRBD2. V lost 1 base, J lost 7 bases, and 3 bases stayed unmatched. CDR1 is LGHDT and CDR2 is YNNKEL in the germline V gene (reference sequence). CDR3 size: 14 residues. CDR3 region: CASSQGTSNNEQFF. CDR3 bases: TGTGCCAGCAGCCAAGGGACTAGCAATAATGAGCAGTTCTTC.

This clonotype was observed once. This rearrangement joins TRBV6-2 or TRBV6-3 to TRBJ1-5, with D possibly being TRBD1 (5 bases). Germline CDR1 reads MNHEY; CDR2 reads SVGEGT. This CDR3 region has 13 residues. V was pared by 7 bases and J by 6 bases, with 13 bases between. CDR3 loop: CASNPGRVQPQHF. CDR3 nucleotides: TGTGCCAGCAACCCGGGCAGGGTTCAGCCCCAGCATTTT.

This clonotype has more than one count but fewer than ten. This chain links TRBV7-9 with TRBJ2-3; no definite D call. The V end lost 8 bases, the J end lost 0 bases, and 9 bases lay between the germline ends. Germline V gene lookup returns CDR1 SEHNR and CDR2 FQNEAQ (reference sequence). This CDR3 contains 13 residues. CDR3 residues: CASVGGSTDTQYF. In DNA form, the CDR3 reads TGTGCCAGCGTGGGCGGCAGCACAGATACGCAGTATTTT.

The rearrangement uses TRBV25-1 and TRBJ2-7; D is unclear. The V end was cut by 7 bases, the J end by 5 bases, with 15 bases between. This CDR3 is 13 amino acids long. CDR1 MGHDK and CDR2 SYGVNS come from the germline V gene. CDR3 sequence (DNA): TGTGCCAGCAAACTGGGGTACAGTAACGAGCAGTACTTC. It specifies CASKLGYSNEQYF.

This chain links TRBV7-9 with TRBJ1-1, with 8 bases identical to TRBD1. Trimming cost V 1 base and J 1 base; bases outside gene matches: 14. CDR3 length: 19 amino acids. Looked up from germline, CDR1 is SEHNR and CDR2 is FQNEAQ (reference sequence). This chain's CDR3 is CASSLEGGAGGNENTEAFF. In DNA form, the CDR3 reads TGTGCCAGCAGCTTAGAGGGGGGGGCAGGGGGCAATGAGAACACTGAAGCTTTCTTT.

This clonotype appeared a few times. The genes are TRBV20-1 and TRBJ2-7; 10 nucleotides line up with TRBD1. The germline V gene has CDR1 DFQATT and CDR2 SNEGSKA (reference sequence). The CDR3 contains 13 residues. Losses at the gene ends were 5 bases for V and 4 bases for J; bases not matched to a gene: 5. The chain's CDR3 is CSAEGQGNYEQYF. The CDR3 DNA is TGCAGTGCTGAGGGACAGGGGAATTACGAGCAGTACTTC.

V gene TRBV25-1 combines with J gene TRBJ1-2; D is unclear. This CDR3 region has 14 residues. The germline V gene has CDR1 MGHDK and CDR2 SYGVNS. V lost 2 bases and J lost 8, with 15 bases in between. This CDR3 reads CASSEGGVSRGYTF. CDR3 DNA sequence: TGTGCCAGCAGTGAAGGTGGGGTCTCGCGGGGCTACACCTTC.

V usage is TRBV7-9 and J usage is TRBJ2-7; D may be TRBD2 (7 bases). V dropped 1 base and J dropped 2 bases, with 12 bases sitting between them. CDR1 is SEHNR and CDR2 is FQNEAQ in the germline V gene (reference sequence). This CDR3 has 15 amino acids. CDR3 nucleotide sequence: TGTGCCAGCAGCTTAGTGGGGGGGCGAACCTACGAGCAGTACTTC. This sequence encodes CASSLVGGRTYEQYF.

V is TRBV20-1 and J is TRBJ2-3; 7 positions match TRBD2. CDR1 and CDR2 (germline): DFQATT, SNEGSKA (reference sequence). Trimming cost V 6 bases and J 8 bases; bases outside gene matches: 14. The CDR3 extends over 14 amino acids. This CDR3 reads CSARMGGEVATQYF. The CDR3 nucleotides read TGCAGTGCCCGCATGGGGGGGGAGGTAGCTACGCAGTATTTT.

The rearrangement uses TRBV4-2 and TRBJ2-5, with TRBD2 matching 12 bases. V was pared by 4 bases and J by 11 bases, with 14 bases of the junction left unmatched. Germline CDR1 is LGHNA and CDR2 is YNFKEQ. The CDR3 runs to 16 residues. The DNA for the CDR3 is TGTGCCAGCAGCCGGAGACTAGCGGGAGTATACAATGAACAGTACTTC. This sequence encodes CASSRRLAGVYNEQYF.

The CDR3 region has the DNA TGTGCCAGCAGGTCCGACGGGGGCTTGGAGACCCAGTACTTC. Its translation: CASRSDGGLETQYF. The chain joins TRBV3-1 to TRBJ2-5; the D gene could be TRBD1 or TRBD2 (6 bases each). The CDR3 runs to 14 residues. Between the trimmed V and J ends, which lost 6 bases and 5 bases, there was a span of 16 bases. CDR1 and CDR2 from the germline V gene are LGHDT and YNNKEL (reference sequence).